This entry features one T cell receptor (beta chain) sequence. No antigen is known for it. The PCR employed 60 Vbeta primers together with 13 Jbeta primers. Sequencing was performed with immunoSEQ multiplex PCR; in TCRdb, only in-frame clones are kept and a portion is missing. The sample contains about 140,000 clones, 82% of which appear only once. This record belongs to a study of cytomegalovirus exposure and HLA in healthy donors. Findings and limits, study-wide: Earlier analysis yielded a pattern in which most TCR beta V segments were productive about 90% or about 30% of the time.

Germline CDR1 reads MGHRA; CDR2 reads YSYEKL. The CDR3 loop spans 15 amino acids. Trimming cost V 0 bases and J 4 bases, with 11 bases left between them. The chain employs TRBV4-1 and TRBJ2-3; D is uncertain. This sequence originates from a male donor in good health and CMV-seronegative. Source material: PBMCs. The CDR3 region is CASSQEPRSADTQYF. DNA for the CDR3: TGCGCCAGCAGCCAAGAGCCGAGGAGCGCAGATACGCAGTATTTT.